This T cell receptor (beta chain) derives from a study of vaccination and CD4 T cells after COVID-19. As for treatment: roughly ten-day PBMC culture with coronavirus spike peptide pools or control peptides (ViraFEST assay). Cultured CD4+ T-cell DNA underwent Oncomine TCR Beta short-read sequencing. TCRdb passed the PCR reads through MiXCR, listing each CDR3 protein once. The sample lists around 16,000 distinct CDR3 sequences, roughly 51% occurring once. V lost 3 bases, J lost 10 bases, and 15 bases lay in between. The CDR3 extends over 13 amino acids. Germline-derived CDR1 and CDR2 are SGHAT and FQDESV (reference sequence). A single count supports this clonotype. Its antigen is not known.

J is TRBJ1-2 and V is TRBV11-1; tentative D call: TRBD1 (6 bases). The specimen was cultured CD4+ T cells from blood, collected after SARS-CoV-2 vaccination. This receptor was identified in a human donor with COVID-19. CDR3 loop: CASSLSGTPDYTF. CDR3 DNA: TGTGCCAGCAGCTTGTCCGGGACACCAGACTACACCTTC.